This T cell receptor (beta chain) was recovered during a study of blood T cell repertoires in COVID-19. About the study: The analysed material was cDNA or gDNA that came from T cells, B-cell-depleted T cells, or PBMCs.

This clone was counted between two and nine times. Only in-frame clones appear in the TCRdb table, and some are missing; sequencing was by immunoSEQ multiplex PCR. Altogether roughly 65,000 clones are present, roughly 92% being singletons, with the ten largest covering approximately 2.6%. The V and J ends lost 0 bases and 10 bases respectively, with 13 bases between them. Germline loops: CDR1 MNHEY, CDR2 SVGAGI. This CDR3 comprises 15 residues. The chain combines TRBV6-5 with TRBJ1-6; D might be TRBD1 (5 bases). Source material: peripheral blood. The receptor comes from an older man with active COVID-19. CDR3 sequence (DNA): TGTGCCAGCAGTTACTCGGGCAGGGTGGAGTCACCCCTCCACTTT. It translates to CASSYSGRVESPLHF.